What follows are 29 T cell receptor beta chains derived from one specimen sequenced in a study of cytomegalovirus exposure and HLA in healthy donors listed by TCRdb under 2017. Library creation used the immunoSEQ multiplex PCR assay. A mixture of 60 forward primers for TCR Vbeta segments and 13 reverse primers for TCR Jbeta segments was used in the multiplex PCR. Held by TCRdb, this immuneACCESS table contains in-frame sequences only and omits some clones. Under half of the omission traces to an unresolved V gene where checked; the cause of the rest is unknown. The sample table records more than 85,000 clones; 70% to 75% of these occur just once. Of the sample, 1% to 1.5% is held by the ten largest clones. The specimen was PBMCs. The receptors originated from a man aged 40-49 years in good health and CMV-seronegative.

J is TRBJ1-2 and V is TRBV9; TRBD1 aligns across 10 bases. The CDR3 runs to 14 residues. J was trimmed by 8 bases and V by 3 bases; bases with no gene match: 7. Per the germline V gene, CDR1 is SGDLS and CDR2 is YYNGEE. CDR3 nucleotides: TGTGCCAGCAGCGCCGGACAGGGGGTGGGAGGCTACACCTTC. Its translation: CASSAGQGVGGYTF. Filled out from reference TRBV9 and TRBJ1-2, the complete variable domain reads DSGVTQTPKHLITATGQRVTLRCSPRSGDLSVYWYQQSLDQGLQFLIQYYNGEERAKGNILERFSAQQFPDLHSELNLSSLELGDSALYFCASSAGQGVGGYTFGSGTRLTVV.

The gene calls are TRBV5-8 and TRBJ2-2, with D maybe TRBD1 (6 bases). The V gene's germline CDR1 is SGHTS and CDR2 YDEGEE. The V end lost 6 bases, the J end lost 3 bases, and 27 bases lay between the germline ends. CDR3 length equals 19 residues. CDR3 in DNA: TGTGCCAGCACCGACAGGAACCCGGGCCTCGAAAGGTACACCGGGGAGCTGTTTTTT. As protein: CASTDRNPGLERYTGELFF.

CDR3: CSVRSGRGQTGELFF. CDR3 bases: TGCAGCGTTAGGTCTGGCAGGGGCCAAACCGGGGAGCTGTTTTTT. The chain carries TRBV29-1 and TRBJ2-2; D is perhaps TRBD1 (6 bases). V was pared by 5 bases and J by 5 bases, with 18 bases between. The CDR3 sequence is 15 residues long. Per the germline V gene, CDR1 is SQVTM and CDR2 is ANQGSEA.

The V and J genes are TRBV4-1 and TRBJ1-1, with TRBD1 as a possible D gene (5 bases). Deletions cut 5 bases from V and 5 bases from J, with 15 bases between. Germline V gives CDR1 MGHRA, CDR2 YSYEKL. The CDR3 has 14 amino acids. This CDR3 is CASSKGAGWTEAFF. The CDR3 DNA sequence: TGCGCCAGCAGCAAAGGGGCAGGATGGACTGAAGCTTTCTTT.

V is TRBV19 and J is TRBJ1-6; D is possibly TRBD1 (5 bases). Germline-derived CDR1 and CDR2 are LNHDA and SQIVND (reference sequence). With 3 bases removed from V and 1 base from J, the gap between germline ends came to 16 bases. CDR3 size: 18 residues. CDR3 region: CASSMRAGGSSYNSPLHF. Here the CDR3 DNA reads TGTGCCAGTAGTATGCGGGCTGGGGGGTCGTCCTATAATTCACCCCTCCACTTT.

The chain has TRBV5-1 and TRBJ1-2; D gene unclear. CDR1 is SGHRS and CDR2 is YFSETQ in the germline V gene. V shed 0 bases and J shed 1 base, with 10 bases lying between them. The length of the CDR3 is 15 residues. The CDR3 is CASSLDTSHNYGYTF. The CDR3 DNA reads TGCGCCAGCAGCTTGGACACCTCACATAACTATGGCTACACCTTC.

The table lists this clone with a count of one. The rearrangement uses TRBV30 and TRBJ1-5; D is possibly TRBD1 (5 bases). Germline assignment: CDR1 GTSNPN and CDR2 SVGIG (reference sequence). Trimming removed 4 bases from V and 1 base from J, with 8 bases in between. The CDR3 covers 13 residues. The CDR3 DNA follows: TGTGCCTGGAAACAGGACAGCAATCAGCCCCAGCATTTT. Protein sequence: CAWKQDSNQPQHF.

The genes are TRBV18 and TRBJ1-1; D uncertain. V shed 4 bases and J shed 6 bases, with 9 bases lying between them. Germline V gives CDR1 KGHSH, CDR2 LQKENI. The CDR3 length is 12 residues. The CDR3 is CASSQWSAEAFF. The CDR3 region has the DNA TGTGCCAGCTCACAATGGAGCGCTGAAGCTTTCTTT. Combining the CDR3 with reference TRBV18 and TRBJ1-1 gives the whole variable domain NAGVMQNPRHLVRRRGQEARLRCSPMKGHSHVYWYRQLPEEGLKFMVYLQKENIIDESGMPKERFSAEFPKEGPSILRIQQVVRGDSAAYFCASSQWSAEAFFGQGTRLTVV.

The rearrangement joins TRBV6-4 to TRBJ2-2; a weak D match, TRBD2 (6 bases). The CDR3 runs 13 residues. Trimming removed 8 bases from V and 5 bases from J, with 12 bases in between. Germline V gene lookup returns CDR1 MRHNA and CDR2 SNTAGT. The CDR3 region is CASRVEGTGELFF. The CDR3 bases are TGTGCCAGCCGTGTGGAGGGAACCGGGGAGCTGTTTTTT.

The CDR3 loop is CAWGPGQPQHF. Written as DNA, the CDR3 is TGTGCCTGGGGTCCGGGGCAGCCCCAGCATTTT. The chain has TRBV30 and TRBJ1-5, with unresolved D. Trimming stripped 5 bases from V and 7 bases from J, with 9 bases between. CDR1 and CDR2 (germline): GTSNPN, SVGIG (reference sequence). The CDR3 loop spans 11 amino acids.

The chain couples TRBV10-3 to TRBJ1-3; D not certain. V gave up 5 bases and J gave up 0 bases, with 8 bases separating them. CDR3 length: 14 residues. In germline, CDR1 is ENHRY, CDR2 SYGVKD. The chain's CDR3 is CAISPTGSGNTIYF. The CDR3 coding sequence is TGTGCCATCAGTCCGACTGGCTCTGGAAACACCATATATTTT.

This clone was detected only once. The chain carries TRBV29-1 and TRBJ2-3, with 9 bases matching TRBD2. CDR1 and CDR2 (germline): SQVTM, ANQGSEA. The CDR3 is made up of 18 amino acids. With V trimmed by 6 bases and J by 3 bases, 19 bases remained unmatched. The CDR3, as DNA: TGCAGCGTCGCGGGGGGGCTAGCGGGACAGTTTTGGACAGATACGCAGTATTTT. Translated, it gives CSVAGGLAGQFWTDTQYF.

The chain couples TRBV18 to TRBJ1-1, with a possible D match to TRBD1 (5 bases). V was pared by 2 bases and J by 1 base, with 11 bases between. The CDR3 is 15 amino acids. Germline V CDR1 and CDR2: KGHSH, LQKENI. The CDR3 here is CASSPANRWNTEAFF. DNA for the CDR3: TGTGCCAGCTCACCAGCGAACAGGTGGAACACTGAAGCTTTCTTT. Full variable domain (outside the CDR3, taken from reference TRBV18 and TRBJ1-1): NAGVMQNPRHLVRRRGQEARLRCSPMKGHSHVYWYRQLPEEGLKFMVYLQKENIIDESGMPKERFSAEFPKEGPSILRIQQVVRGDSAAYFCASSPANRWNTEAFFGQGTRLTVV.

This sequence joins TRBV7-6 and TRBJ1-2; D gene uncertain. CDR3 length: 14 residues. The germline V gene has CDR1 SGHVS and CDR2 FNYEAQ. Trimming cost V 5 bases and J 3 bases, with 13 bases left between them. CDR3 DNA sequence: TGTGCCAGCAGCCCTTGGGCCGGGGACTATGGCTACACCTTC. It specifies CASSPWAGDYGYTF.

The CDR3 reads CSVDLTGEAAPESSGANVLTF. CDR3 DNA sequence: TGCAGCGTTGATCTAACGGGTGAGGCAGCGCCCGAAAGCTCTGGGGCCAACGTCCTGACTTTC. The chain uses TRBV29-1 and TRBJ2-6, with unresolved D. The CDR3 is 21 amino acids. Germline assignment: CDR1 SQVTM and CDR2 ANQGSEA. Trimming cost V 3 bases and J 0 bases, with 27 bases left between them.

V gene TRBV5-5 combines with J gene TRBJ1-5; D is ambiguous. CDR3 length: 13 residues. Germline V CDR1 and CDR2: SGHKS, YYEKEE (reference sequence). V lost 5 bases and J 7 bases, leaving 13 bases between the germline ends. The CDR3, as DNA: TGTGCCAGCAGTTGGACCGGGAACCAGCCCCAGCATTTT. Translating it yields CASSWTGNQPQHF.

This clone is a singleton in its sample. V is TRBV7-9 and J is TRBJ1-1; D is perhaps TRBD1 (5 bases). The length of the CDR3 is 16 residues. The germline V gene encodes CDR1 SEHNR and CDR2 FQNEAQ (reference sequence). V was shortened by 2 bases and J by 2 bases, with 15 bases between the two germline ends. DNA of the CDR3: TGTGCCAGCAGCTTACAAGGGGTCAGCCATAACACTGAAGCTTTCTTT. The encoded protein is CASSLQGVSHNTEAFF.

The chain combines TRBV5-6 with TRBJ2-7; 7 nucleotides match TRBD2. The ends lost 7 bases at V and 11 bases at J; junction bases unmatched: 15. Germline CDR1 and CDR2: SGHDT and YYEEEE. This CDR3 spans 13 amino acids. The CDR3, as DNA: TGTGCCAGCGCTTACTCCAGGGCGGGAGATAAGTACTTC. It yields the protein CASAYSRAGDKYF.

The chain joins TRBV6-1 to TRBJ1-1, with TRBD1 as a possible D gene (5 bases). Germline CDR1 and CDR2: MNHNS and SASEGT. V was cut by 5 bases and J by 1 base, with 8 bases left in between. The CDR3 runs to 13 residues. The CDR3 DNA is TGTGCCAGCAGTAACCAGGGGAACACTGAAGCTTTCTTT. The encoded protein is CASSNQGNTEAFF.

There are a few counts of this clone. The V and J genes are TRBV6-5 and TRBJ1-2, with D possibly TRBD1 on 5 matching bases. Germline CDR1 MNHEY, CDR2 SVGAGI. The CDR3 covers 12 residues. V lost 8 bases and J 8 bases, leaving 15 bases between the germline ends. The CDR3 region has the DNA TGTGCCAGCGGTATACAGGCTAACGGCTACACCTTC. It is translated as CASGIQANGYTF.

The CDR3 loop reads CASSYLREAFF. Written as DNA, the CDR3 is TGTGCCAGCAGTTACCTCCGGGAAGCTTTCTTT. The rearrangement links TRBV6-6 to TRBJ1-1; the D is unclear. The germline V gene has CDR1 MNHNY and CDR2 SVGAGI (reference sequence). The length of the CDR3 is 11 residues. V was trimmed by 2 bases and J by 8 bases, leaving 6 bases between them.

The V and J genes are TRBV7-2 and TRBJ2-1; a weak D match, TRBD1 (5 bases). Trimming removed 5 bases at V and 7 bases at J, with 15 bases between. This CDR3 has 14 amino acids. The germline V gene has CDR1 SGHTA and CDR2 FQGNSA. The CDR3 sequence is CASSTQVVWNEQFF. CDR3 sequence (DNA): TGTGCCAGCAGCACACAGGTCGTGTGGAATGAGCAGTTCTTC. Full variable domain (outside the CDR3, taken from reference TRBV7-2 and TRBJ2-1): GAGVSQSPSNKVTEKGKDVELRCDPISGHTALYWYRQSLGQGLEFLIYFQGNSAPDKSGLPSDRFSAERTGGSVSTLTIQRTQQEDSAVYLCASSTQVVWNEQFFGPGTRLTVL.

The chain combines TRBV6-5 with TRBJ2-1; 7 nucleotides align to TRBD2. Germline values: CDR1 MNHEY, CDR2 SVGAGI. CDR3 length: 15 residues. The ends lost 0 bases at V and 8 bases at J; junction bases unmatched: 7. In DNA form, the CDR3 reads TGTGCCAGCAGTTACTCGGCGGGAGTCGGTGATGAGCAGTTCTTC. Translation: CASSYSAGVGDEQFF.

The DNA for the CDR3 is TGTGCCAGCAGCTTAGAAGCCCGACAGTTAACGAACACTGAAGCTTTCTTT. Amino acid sequence: CASSLEARQLTNTEAFF. The chain links TRBV7-8 to TRBJ1-1, with D perhaps matching TRBD1 (5 bases). Germline V gene sequence: CDR1 SGHVS, CDR2 FQNEAQ. CDR3 size: 17 residues. V lost 1 base to trimming and J lost 1 base, with 16 bases between them.

This sequence joins TRBV7-6 and TRBJ2-3; 11 bases map to TRBD2. Trimming took 3 bases from V and 2 from J; bases not matched to a gene: 1. The germline V gene has CDR1 SGHVS and CDR2 FNYEAQ. CDR3 length: 15 amino acids. CDR3 residues: CASSFSGGVTDTQYF. The CDR3 DNA reads TGTGCCAGCAGCTTTAGCGGGGGGGTCACAGATACGCAGTATTTT.

The table lists this clone with a count of one. V and J are TRBV6-5 and TRBJ1-3; D unresolved. The CDR3 spans 14 residues. Germline V gene data show CDR1 as MNHEY and CDR2 as SVGAGI. Trimming cost V 0 bases and J 1 base, with 4 bases left between them. The CDR3 is CASSYSESGNTIYF. The CDR3 coding sequence is TGTGCCAGCAGTTACTCAGAGTCTGGAAACACCATATATTTT.

This rearrangement joins TRBV15 to TRBJ1-2; TRBD1 matches at 7 bases. J lost 7 bases, V lost 3 bases, and 11 bases had no gene match. There are 15 residues in the CDR3. Germline V lookup: CDR1 LNHNV, CDR2 YYDKDF (reference sequence). DNA for the CDR3: TGTGCCACCAGCAGTGGGACAGACCGCGGTCTTGGCTACACCTTC. This translates into CATSSGTDRGLGYTF.

This clone was observed once. This chain links TRBV6-1 with TRBJ2-7; 9 positions agree with TRBD1. The CDR3 has 13 amino acids. Per the germline V gene, CDR1 is MNHNS and CDR2 is SASEGT. The junction had 3 bases not matched to a gene; V was cut back by 3 bases and J by 6 bases. For the CDR3, the DNA is TGTGCCAGCAGTGAGAGACAGGGGGGCGAGCAGTACTTC. It specifies CASSERQGGEQYF.

CDR3 residues: CASSLAGDFRNTIYF. For the CDR3, the DNA is TGCGCCAGCAGCTTGGCCGGGGACTTCCGAAACACCATATATTTT. J is TRBJ1-3 and V is TRBV5-1; a weak D match, TRBD1 (5 bases). The germline V gene has CDR1 SGHRS and CDR2 YFSETQ. With 0 bases removed from V and 5 bases from J, the gap between germline ends came to 12 bases. This CDR3 comprises 15 residues.